This entry features one T cell receptor beta chain sequence. Its specificity is unknown. The data originate from a study of OX40 agonist ivuxolimab in advanced cancers. Study conclusions and caveats: The study observed clonal expansion of CD4+ and CD8+ blood T cells by week 6 at 0.1 to 3.0 mg/kg.

Autoimmune disease history or systemic immunosuppression disqualified patients. Trimming stripped 5 bases from V and 4 bases from J, with 7 bases between. Germline CDR1 reads SGDLS; CDR2 reads YYNGEE. The CDR3 covers 12 residues. The table came from immunoSEQ multiplex PCR; TCRdb's copy has only in-frame clones and leaves some out. The repertoire holds 55,000 to 70,000 clones, roughly 90% seen once, with over 6% in the top ten. The rearrangement links TRBV9 to TRBJ2-1; D not certain. The material was CD4+ or CD8+ T cells sorted from blood, obtained in a trial of the OX40 agonist ivuxolimab. The origin of this receptor is an adult with an advanced solid tumor such as melanoma, head and neck, liver or kidney cancer. CDR3: CASRGAYNEQFF. For the CDR3, the DNA is TGTGCCAGCAGAGGTGCATACAATGAGCAGTTCTTC.